These 12 T cell receptor beta chains originate from one sample sequenced in a study of T cell changes during pregnancy in multiple sclerosis. Assay: immunoSEQ multiplex PCR; the TCRdb copy retains only in-frame clones and omits some. The sample records fewer than 30,000 clones, over 85% being singletons. The starting material was CD4+ T cells from peripheral blood mononuclear cells, obtained in the first trimester of pregnancy. The receptors derive from a female donor with multiple sclerosis, enrolled in a pregnancy study.

The table lists this clone with a count of one. This chain connects TRBV2 to TRBJ2-3; no firm D call. CDR1 and CDR2 (germline): SNHLY, FYNNEI. This CDR3 is built from 13 residues. Trimming removed 2 bases from V and 8 bases from J, with 11 bases in between. CDR3 sequence reads: CASSELVVGTQYF. The CDR3 nucleotides read TGTGCCAGCAGTGAACTAGTGGTTGGTACGCAGTATTTT.

The V and J genes are TRBV2 and TRBJ2-7; D is perhaps TRBD1 (5 bases). The V end lost 8 bases, the J end lost 6 bases, and 14 bases lay between the germline ends. This CDR3 spans 12 amino acids. CDR1 SNHLY and CDR2 FYNNEI come from the germline V gene. DNA of the CDR3: TGTGCCAGCGCACAGGTCTCCACCGAGCAGTACTTC. Translated: CASAQVSTEQYF.

This clone occurred once. The J gene is TRBJ1-2, the V gene TRBV25-1; 8 bases are a match to TRBD1. From germline, CDR1 is MGHDK and CDR2 SYGVNS. With 4 bases clipped from V and 0 bases from J, the junction kept 7 bases outside the gene matches. The CDR3 sequence is 16 residues long. The CDR3 DNA reads TGTGCCAGCAGTGGGCAGGGGGCAGATACTAACTATGGCTACACCTTC. Translating gives CASSGQGADTNYGYTF.

This sequence joins TRBV11-2 and TRBJ1-2; TRBD1 aligns across 9 bases. The length of the CDR3 is 14 residues. The germline V gene has CDR1 SGHAT and CDR2 FQNNGV. With V trimmed by 4 bases and J by 5 bases, 5 bases remained unmatched. The CDR3 coding sequence is TGTGCCAGCAGCTATGGACAGGGGCGGTATGGCTACACCTTC. The encoded protein is CASSYGQGRYGYTF.

The chain carries TRBV6-6 and TRBJ1-3, with TRBD1 matching over 7 bases. V lost 5 bases to trimming and J lost 7 bases; unmatched junction nucleotides: 5. Germline CDR1 and CDR2: MNHNY and SVGAGI (reference sequence). CDR3 size: 13 residues. CDR3 sequence (DNA): TGTGCCAGCAGTCCCGGGACAGCCAACACCATATATTTT. It codes for CASSPGTANTIYF.

This clone has a single count. The J gene is TRBJ1-2, the V gene TRBV4-3; D possibly corresponds to TRBD1 (6 bases). Between the trimmed V and J ends, which lost 1 base and 7 bases, there was a span of 10 bases. The CDR3 runs 13 residues. Per the germline V gene, CDR1 is LGHNA and CDR2 is YSLEER. This chain's CDR3 is CASSQVLGAGYTF. CDR3 in DNA: TGCGCCAGCAGCCAAGTGCTGGGGGCTGGCTACACCTTC.

This rearrangement joins TRBV5-1 to TRBJ1-1; D possibly corresponds to TRBD1 (5 bases). V gave up 3 bases and J gave up 4 bases, with 13 bases separating them. Per germline, CDR1 SGHRS and CDR2 YFSETQ. The CDR3 length is 14 residues. CDR3 residues: CASSWGVGITEAFF. In nucleotides, the CDR3 is TGCGCCAGCAGCTGGGGGGTGGGTATCACTGAAGCTTTCTTT.

The chain carries TRBV6-6 and TRBJ2-7, with TRBD1 matching 12 bases. This CDR3 is 16 amino acids long. Germline trimming cut 4 bases from V and 6 bases from J; bases unmatched to any gene: 10. CDR1 and CDR2 from the germline V gene are MNHNY and SVGAGI (reference sequence). The CDR3 sequence is CASSSGQGALRGEQYF. CDR3 DNA: TGTGCCAGCAGTTCGGGACAGGGGGCTCTAAGGGGCGAGCAGTACTTC.

The V and J genes are TRBV18 and TRBJ2-2; D not resolved. CDR3 size: 13 residues. Trimming removed 6 bases from V and 8 bases from J, with 13 bases in between. In germline, CDR1 is KGHSH, CDR2 LQKENI. Here the CDR3 reads CASSPDRSGELFF. The CDR3 coding sequence is TGTGCCAGCTCGCCTGATAGGAGTGGGGAGCTGTTTTTT.

V and J are TRBV28 and TRBJ1-3; 9 bases line up with TRBD1. Germline-derived CDR1 and CDR2 are MDHEN and SYDVKM. J gave up 4 bases and V 5 bases, and 12 bases lay outside the gene matches. The CDR3 totals 17 residues. In nucleotides, the CDR3 is TGTGCCAGCAGTCGCACTACAGGGGGCTCCTCAGGAAACACCATATATTTT. Its protein product is CASSRTTGGSSGNTIYF.

The V and J genes are TRBV27 and TRBJ1-2, with a possible D match to TRBD1 (6 bases). The CDR3 is made up of 16 amino acids. The germline gives CDR1 MNHEY, CDR2 SMNVEV (reference sequence). With 4 bases removed from V and 0 bases from J, the gap between germline ends came to 15 bases. Here the CDR3 reads CASSWSGTQSNYGYTF. In nucleotides, the CDR3 is TGTGCCAGCAGTTGGTCCGGGACACAATCTAACTATGGCTACACCTTC.

This chain connects TRBV5-4 to TRBJ2-1, with a possible D match to TRBD2 (6 bases). The CDR3 is 14 residues long. Deletions cut 4 bases from V and 9 bases from J, with 17 bases between. The germline V gene has CDR1 SGHNT and CDR2 YYREEE (reference sequence). CDR3 DNA sequence: TGTGCCAGCAGCGAGGGAGGACGCGCGGGTGAGCAGTTCTTC. It encodes CASSEGGRAGEQFF.